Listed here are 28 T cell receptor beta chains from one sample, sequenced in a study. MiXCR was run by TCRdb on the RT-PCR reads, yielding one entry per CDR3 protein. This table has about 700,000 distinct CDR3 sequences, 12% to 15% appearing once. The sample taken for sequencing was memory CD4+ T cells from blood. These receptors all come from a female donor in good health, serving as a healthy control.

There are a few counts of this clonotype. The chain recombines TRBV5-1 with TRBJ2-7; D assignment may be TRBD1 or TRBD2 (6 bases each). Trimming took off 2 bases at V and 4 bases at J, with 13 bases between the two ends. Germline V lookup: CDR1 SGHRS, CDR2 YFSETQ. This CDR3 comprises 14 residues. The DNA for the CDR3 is TGCGCCAGCAGCTTAACGGGGGCGAAGTACGAGCAGTACTTC. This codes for CASSLTGAKYEQYF.

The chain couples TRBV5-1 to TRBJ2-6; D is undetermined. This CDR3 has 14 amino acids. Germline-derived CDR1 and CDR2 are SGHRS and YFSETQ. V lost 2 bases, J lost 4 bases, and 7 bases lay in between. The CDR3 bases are TGCGCCAGCAGCTTTTTTGAAGGGGCCAACGTCCTGACTTTC. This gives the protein CASSFFEGANVLTF.

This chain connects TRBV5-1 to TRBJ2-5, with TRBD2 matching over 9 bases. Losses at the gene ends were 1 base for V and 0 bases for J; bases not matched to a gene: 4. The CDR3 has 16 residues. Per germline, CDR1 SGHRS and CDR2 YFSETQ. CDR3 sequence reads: CASSLMLAGNQETQYF. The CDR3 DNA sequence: TGCGCCAGCAGCTTGATGCTAGCGGGGAACCAAGAGACCCAGTACTTC.

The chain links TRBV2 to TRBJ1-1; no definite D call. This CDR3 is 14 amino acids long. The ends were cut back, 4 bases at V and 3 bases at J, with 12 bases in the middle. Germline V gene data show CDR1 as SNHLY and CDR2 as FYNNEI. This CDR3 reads CASSVESGDTEAFF. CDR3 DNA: TGTGCCAGCAGTGTAGAAAGTGGGGACACTGAAGCTTTCTTT.

The CDR3 region is CASSPTGPQPQHF. The CDR3 nucleotides are TGTGCCAGCAGTCCGACAGGGCCGCAGCCCCAGCATTTT. The V gene is TRBV27, the J gene TRBJ1-5, with 7 positions matching TRBD1. CDR3 length equals 13 residues. V was pared by 5 bases and J by 7 bases, with 5 bases of the junction left unmatched. The germline V gene has CDR1 MNHEY and CDR2 SMNVEV (reference sequence).

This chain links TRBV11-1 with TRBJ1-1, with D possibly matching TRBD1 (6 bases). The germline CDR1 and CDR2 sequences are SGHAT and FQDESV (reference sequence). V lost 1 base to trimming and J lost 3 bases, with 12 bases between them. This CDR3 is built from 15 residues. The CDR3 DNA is TGTGCCAGCAGCTTAGGAAGGGGGAAGGACACTGAAGCTTTCTTT. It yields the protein CASSLGRGKDTEAFF. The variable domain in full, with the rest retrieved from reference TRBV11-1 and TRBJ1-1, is EAEVAQSPRYKITEKSQAVAFWCDPISGHATLYWYRQILGQGPELLVQFQDESVVDDSQLPKDRFSAERLKGVDSTLKIQPAELGDSAMYLCASSLGRGKDTEAFFGQGTRLTVV.

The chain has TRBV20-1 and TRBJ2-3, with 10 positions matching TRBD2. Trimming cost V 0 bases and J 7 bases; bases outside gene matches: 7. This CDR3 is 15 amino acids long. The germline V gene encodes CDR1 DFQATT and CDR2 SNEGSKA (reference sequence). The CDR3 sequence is CSARDASGSRHTQYF. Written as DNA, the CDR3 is TGCAGTGCTAGAGATGCTAGCGGGAGTAGGCATACGCAGTATTTT.

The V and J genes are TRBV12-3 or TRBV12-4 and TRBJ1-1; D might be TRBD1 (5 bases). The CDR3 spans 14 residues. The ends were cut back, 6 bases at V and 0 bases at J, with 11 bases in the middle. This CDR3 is CASRFGQMNTEAFF. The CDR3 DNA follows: TGTGCCAGCAGATTCGGACAAATGAACACTGAAGCTTTCTTT.

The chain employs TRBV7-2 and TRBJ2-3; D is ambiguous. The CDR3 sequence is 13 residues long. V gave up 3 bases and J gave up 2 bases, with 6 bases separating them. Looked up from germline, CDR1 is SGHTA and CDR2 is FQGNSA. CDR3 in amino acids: CASSFATTDTQYF. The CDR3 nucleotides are TGTGCCAGCAGCTTCGCAACCACAGATACGCAGTATTTT.

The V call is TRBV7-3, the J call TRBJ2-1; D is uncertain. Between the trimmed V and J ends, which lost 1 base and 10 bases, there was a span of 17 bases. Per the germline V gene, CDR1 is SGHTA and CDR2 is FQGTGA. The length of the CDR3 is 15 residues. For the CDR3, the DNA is TGTGCCAGCAGCTTAATGAGTGGTGCATCAAAGGAGCAGTTCTTC. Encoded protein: CASSLMSGASKEQFF.

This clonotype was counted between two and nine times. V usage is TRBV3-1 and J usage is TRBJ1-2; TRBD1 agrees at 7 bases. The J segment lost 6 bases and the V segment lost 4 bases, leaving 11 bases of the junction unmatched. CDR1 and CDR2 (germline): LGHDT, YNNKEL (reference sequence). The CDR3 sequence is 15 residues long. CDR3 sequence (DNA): TGTGCCAGCAGCCGTCTACGAGGGGGCGAAAATGGCTACACCTTC. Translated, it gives CASSRLRGGENGYTF.

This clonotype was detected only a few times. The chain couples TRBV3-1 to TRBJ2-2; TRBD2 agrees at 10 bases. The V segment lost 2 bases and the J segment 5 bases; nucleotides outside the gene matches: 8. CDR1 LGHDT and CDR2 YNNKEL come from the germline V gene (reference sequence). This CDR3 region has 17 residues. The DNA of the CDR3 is TGTGCCAGCAGCCAATTACTAGCGGGAAGGAGGACCGGGGAGCTGTTTTTT. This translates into CASSQLLAGRRTGELFF.

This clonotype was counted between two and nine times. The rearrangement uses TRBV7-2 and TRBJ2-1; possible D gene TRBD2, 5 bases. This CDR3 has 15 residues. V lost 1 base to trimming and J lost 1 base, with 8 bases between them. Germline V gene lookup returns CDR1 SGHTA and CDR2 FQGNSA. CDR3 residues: CASSLDTGSYNEQFF. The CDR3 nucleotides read TGTGCCAGCAGCTTAGATACGGGATCCTACAATGAGCAGTTCTTC.

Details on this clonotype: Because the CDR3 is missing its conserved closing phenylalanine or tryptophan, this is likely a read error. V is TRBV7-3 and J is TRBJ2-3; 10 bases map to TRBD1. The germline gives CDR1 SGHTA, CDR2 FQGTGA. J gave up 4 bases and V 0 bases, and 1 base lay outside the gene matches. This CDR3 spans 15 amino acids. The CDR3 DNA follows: TGTGCCAGCAGCTTAACCGGACAGGGGGCAGATACGCAGTATTCT. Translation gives CASSLTGQGADTQYS.

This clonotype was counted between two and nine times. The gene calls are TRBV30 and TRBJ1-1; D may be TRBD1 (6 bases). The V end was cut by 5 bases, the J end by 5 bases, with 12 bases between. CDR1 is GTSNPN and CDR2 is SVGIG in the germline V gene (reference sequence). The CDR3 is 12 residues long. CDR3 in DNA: TGTGCCTGGGGACAGCAGGTTACTGAAGCTTTCTTT. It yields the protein CAWGQQVTEAFF.

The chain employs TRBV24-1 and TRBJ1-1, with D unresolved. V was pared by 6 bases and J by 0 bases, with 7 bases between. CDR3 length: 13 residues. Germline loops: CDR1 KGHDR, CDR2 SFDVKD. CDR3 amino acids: CATSRQVNTEAFF. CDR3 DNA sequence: TGTGCCACCAGTCGGCAGGTGAACACTGAAGCTTTCTTT.

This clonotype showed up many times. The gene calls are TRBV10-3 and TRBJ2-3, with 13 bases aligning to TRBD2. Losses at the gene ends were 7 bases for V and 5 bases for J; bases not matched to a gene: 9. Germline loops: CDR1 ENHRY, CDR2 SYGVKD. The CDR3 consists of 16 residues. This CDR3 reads CAITDQLAGGGDTQYF. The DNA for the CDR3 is TGTGCCATCACGGACCAACTAGCGGGGGGGGGAGATACGCAGTATTTT.

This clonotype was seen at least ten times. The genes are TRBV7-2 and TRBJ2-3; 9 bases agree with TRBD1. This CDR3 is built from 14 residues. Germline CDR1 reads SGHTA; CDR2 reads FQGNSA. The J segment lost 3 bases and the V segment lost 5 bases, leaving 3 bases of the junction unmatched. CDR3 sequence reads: CASSRQGGTDTQYF. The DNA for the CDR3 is TGTGCCAGCAGCCGACAGGGGGGAACAGATACGCAGTATTTT.

CDR3 sequence (DNA): TGTGCCAGCAGTTTAGCGGAGGTTTCTGAAGCTTTCTTT. Its translation: CASSLAEVSEAFF. V usage is TRBV12-3 or TRBV12-4 and J usage is TRBJ1-1, with D hard to call. The CDR3 loop spans 13 amino acids. V lost 0 bases to trimming and J lost 6 bases, with 8 bases between them.

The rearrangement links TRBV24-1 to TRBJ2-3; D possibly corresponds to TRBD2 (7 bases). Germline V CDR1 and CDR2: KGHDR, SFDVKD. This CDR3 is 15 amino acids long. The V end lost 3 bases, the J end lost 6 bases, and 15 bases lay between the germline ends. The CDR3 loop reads CATSDAGGPGDTQYF. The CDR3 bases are TGTGCCACCAGTGATGCCGGGGGGCCGGGGGATACGCAGTATTTT.

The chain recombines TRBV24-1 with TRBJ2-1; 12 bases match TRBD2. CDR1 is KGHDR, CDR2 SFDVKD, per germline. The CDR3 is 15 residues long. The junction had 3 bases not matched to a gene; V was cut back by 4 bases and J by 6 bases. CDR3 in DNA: TGTGCCACCAGTGACCGGACTAGCGGGACCAATGAGCAGTTCTTC. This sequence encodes CATSDRTSGTNEQFF.

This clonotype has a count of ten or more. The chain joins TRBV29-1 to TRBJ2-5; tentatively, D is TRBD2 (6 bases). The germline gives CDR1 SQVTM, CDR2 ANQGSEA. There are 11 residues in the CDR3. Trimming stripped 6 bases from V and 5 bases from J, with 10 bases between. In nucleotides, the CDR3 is TGCAGCGTCGAACTAGCTGAGACCCAGTACTTC. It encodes CSVELAETQYF.

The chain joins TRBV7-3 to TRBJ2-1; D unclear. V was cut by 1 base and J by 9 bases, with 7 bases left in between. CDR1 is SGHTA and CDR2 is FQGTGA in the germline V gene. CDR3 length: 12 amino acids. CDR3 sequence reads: CASSLSGVEQFF. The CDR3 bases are TGTGCCAGCAGCTTAAGTGGGGTTGAGCAGTTCTTC.

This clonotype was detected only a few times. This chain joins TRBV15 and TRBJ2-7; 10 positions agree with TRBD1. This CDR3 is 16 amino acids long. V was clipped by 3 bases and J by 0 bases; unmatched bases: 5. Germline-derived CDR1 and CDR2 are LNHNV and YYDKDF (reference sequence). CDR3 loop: CATSRRTGGNSYEQYF. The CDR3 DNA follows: TGTGCCACCAGCAGGAGGACAGGGGGAAACTCCTACGAGCAGTACTTC.

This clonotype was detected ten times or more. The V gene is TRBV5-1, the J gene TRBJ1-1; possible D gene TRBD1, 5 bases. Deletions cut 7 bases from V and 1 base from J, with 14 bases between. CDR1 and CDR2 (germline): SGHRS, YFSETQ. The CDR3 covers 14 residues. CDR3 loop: CASFNGASNTEAFF. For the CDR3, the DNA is TGCGCCAGCTTCAATGGGGCATCGAACACTGAAGCTTTCTTT.

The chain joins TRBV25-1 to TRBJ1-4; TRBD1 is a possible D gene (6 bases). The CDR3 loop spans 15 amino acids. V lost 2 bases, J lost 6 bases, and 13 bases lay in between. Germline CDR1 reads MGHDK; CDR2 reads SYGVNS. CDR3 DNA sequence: TGTGCCAGCAGTGAACCCAGGGGAGAGGATGAAAAACTGTTTTTT. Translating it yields CASSEPRGEDEKLFF.

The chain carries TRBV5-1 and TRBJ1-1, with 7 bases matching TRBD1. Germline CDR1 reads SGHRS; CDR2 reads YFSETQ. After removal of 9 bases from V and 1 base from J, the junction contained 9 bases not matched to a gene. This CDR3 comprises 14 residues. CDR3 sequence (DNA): TGCGCCACCAACACAGGGGTTTCGAACACTGAAGCTTTCTTT. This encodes CATNTGVSNTEAFF.

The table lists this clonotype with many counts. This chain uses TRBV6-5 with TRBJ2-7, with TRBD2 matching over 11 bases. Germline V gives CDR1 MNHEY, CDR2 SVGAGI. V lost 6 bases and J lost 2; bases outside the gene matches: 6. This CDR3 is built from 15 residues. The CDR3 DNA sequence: TGTGCCAGCAGCCCGACTAGCGGGGTAGCCTACGAGCAGTACTTC. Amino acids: CASSPTSGVAYEQYF.